The 28 T cell receptor beta chains in this list originate from one sample, sequenced in a study of cytomegalovirus exposure and HLA in healthy donors. Some clones are missing from TCRdb's copy, which holds only in-frame ones; the method was immunoSEQ multiplex PCR. The table lists about 56,000 clones, roughly 92% of them singletons. What was sequenced was PBMCs. Receptors were obtained from a man between 18 and 29 years old in good health and CMV-seronegative.

This rearrangement joins TRBV21-1 to TRBJ1-5. TRBV21-1 is a pseudogene. There are 13 residues in the CDR3. In DNA form, the CDR3 reads TGTGCCAGCTCATGGGGGGGAAATCAGCCCCAGCATTTT. It yields the protein CASSWGGNQPQHF.

The chain combines TRBV9 with TRBJ2-3, with D perhaps matching TRBD1 (5 bases). V was pared by 2 bases and J by 4 bases, with 8 bases between. Looked up from germline, CDR1 is SGDLS and CDR2 is YYNGEE. The CDR3 contains 13 residues. The CDR3 DNA is TGTGCCAGCAGCGTCCAAGGGGCAGATACGCAGTATTTT. Protein product: CASSVQGADTQYF.

This clone was observed a single time. The V and J genes are TRBV7-8 and TRBJ2-4; D is ambiguous. V lost 5 bases, J lost 8 bases, and 10 bases lay in between. This CDR3 region has 12 residues. Germline CDR1 reads SGHVS; CDR2 reads FQNEAQ. The CDR3 here is CASSPAVHIQYF. CDR3 coding DNA: TGTGCCAGCAGCCCCGCGGTTCACATTCAGTACTTC.

V gene TRBV6-6 combines with J gene TRBJ2-1, with no clear D. This CDR3 contains 13 residues. V was pared by 6 bases and J by 10 bases, with 16 bases between. The germline V gene encodes CDR1 MNHNY and CDR2 SVGAGI (reference sequence). CDR3 DNA: TGTGCCAGCAGCTCCCCTCCCGCGAGCGAGCAGTTCTTC. Protein: CASSSPPASEQFF.

This rearrangement joins TRBV5-4 to TRBJ2-5; a weak D match, TRBD2 (5 bases). Trimming removed 2 bases at V and 3 bases at J, with 11 bases between. Germline assignment: CDR1 SGHNT and CDR2 YYREEE (reference sequence). CDR3 length: 14 residues. CDR3 protein: CASSLGRTEETQYF. In DNA, the CDR3 is TGTGCCAGCAGCTTAGGGAGAACTGAAGAGACCCAGTACTTC.

This chain connects TRBV19 to TRBJ1-5; D might be TRBD1 (6 bases). The CDR3 covers 16 residues. V was trimmed by 7 bases and J by 1 base, leaving 17 bases between them. Germline assignment: CDR1 LNHDA and CDR2 SQIVND (reference sequence). The CDR3 reads CASTPYRDFSNQPQHF. Written as DNA, the CDR3 is TGTGCCAGTACCCCATACAGGGATTTCAGCAATCAGCCCCAGCATTTT.

J is TRBJ2-1 and V is TRBV21-1; TRBD2, the table's D call, was not compared with the DNA. TRBV21-1 is a pseudogene locus. CDR3 length equals 17 residues. The CDR3 coding sequence is TGTGCCACCTCCTCTAAAGCGTGGGCGGGCGTGAACAATGAGCAGTTCTTC. Its translation is CATSSKAWAGVNNEQFF.

V usage is TRBV2 and J usage is TRBJ1-4; weak D call: TRBD1 (5 bases). Germline loops: CDR1 SNHLY, CDR2 FYNNEI. The CDR3 sequence is 14 residues long. V was shortened by 5 bases and J by 5 bases, with 12 bases between the two germline ends. The CDR3 DNA follows: TGTGCCAGCAGTCGATCGGGGGGAAATGAAAAACTGTTTTTT. This codes for CASSRSGGNEKLFF.

The CDR3 DNA reads as TGTGCCAGCAGCGTGGAAGGAGCGGCACAAGAGACCCAGTACTTC. Translated: CASSVEGAAQETQYF. The V call is TRBV9, the J call TRBJ2-5; possible D gene TRBD2, 5 bases. Trimming took 2 bases from V and 2 from J, leaving 13 bases between them. Germline CDR1 and CDR2: SGDLS and YYNGEE. The CDR3 loop spans 15 amino acids.

V and J are TRBV19 and TRBJ2-1; 12 positions agree with TRBD2. J lost 5 bases, V lost 6 bases, and 11 bases had no gene match. CDR3 length: 17 amino acids. The germline CDR1 and CDR2 sequences are LNHDA and SQIVND (reference sequence). CDR3 protein: CASSKENRLAGDNEQFF. The CDR3, as DNA: TGTGCCAGTAGCAAAGAAAATCGACTAGCGGGAGACAATGAGCAGTTCTTC.

The chain joins TRBV4-1 to TRBJ2-2; D gene ambiguous. Germline loops: CDR1 MGHRA, CDR2 YSYEKL. The ends were cut back, 1 base at V and 10 bases at J, with 16 bases in the middle. This CDR3 contains 15 residues. The CDR3 reads CASSQVPGRPEELFF. The CDR3 DNA is TGCGCCAGCAGCCAAGTTCCGGGTCGCCCGGAGGAGCTGTTTTTT.

The genes are TRBV27 and TRBJ2-7; D is perhaps TRBD2 (5 bases). CDR3 length: 16 amino acids. The germline V gene has CDR1 MNHEY and CDR2 SMNVEV (reference sequence). Trimming pared 8 bases from V and 2 bases from J, leaving 22 bases between. The CDR3 region is CASASSPSRRPYEQYF. The CDR3 DNA reads as TGTGCCAGCGCCTCTTCCCCCTCACGGAGGCCCTACGAGCAGTACTTC.

This clone has a single count. The junction differs from germline at one of its ends, possibly a read error. This chain connects TRBV7-9 to TRBJ2-1; TRBD2 matches at 7 bases. The CDR3 extends over 13 amino acids. Germline CDR1 reads SEHNR; CDR2 reads FQNEAQ (reference sequence). In DNA form, the CDR3 reads TGTGCCAGCACCTGGGGGGGTCTGGCAAACAGTCTCTTC. It is translated as CASTWGGLANSLF. Using reference TRBV7-9 and TRBJ2-1 for the parts outside the CDR3, the full variable domain is DTGVSQNPRHKITKRGQNVTFRCDPISEHNRLYWYRQTLGQGPEFLTYFQNEAQLEKSRLLSDRFSAERPKGSFSTLEIQRTEQGDSAMYLCASTWGGLANSLFGPGTRLTVL.

The rearrangement joins TRBV29-1 to TRBJ2-3; 11 positions agree with TRBD2. This CDR3 is built from 14 residues. The V and J ends lost 6 bases and 1 base, in that order; junction bases with no gene match: 3. Looked up from germline, CDR1 is SQVTM and CDR2 is ANQGSEA. CDR3 sequence: CSVATSGGTDTQYF. CDR3 bases: TGCAGCGTAGCGACTAGCGGGGGCACAGATACGCAGTATTTT.

The chain recombines TRBV19 with TRBJ2-2, with D hard to call. There are 15 residues in the CDR3. With 0 bases removed from V and 6 bases from J, the gap between germline ends came to 11 bases. Per the germline V gene, CDR1 is LNHDA and CDR2 is SQIVND (reference sequence). In nucleotides, the CDR3 is TGTGCCAGTAGTATAGATAGGAGTGGGTCCGGGGAGCTGTTTTTT. This translates into CASSIDRSGSGELFF.

This chain joins TRBV5-6 and TRBJ2-7, with no clear D. Trimming took 3 bases from V and 4 from J, leaving 14 bases between them. The CDR3 runs to 14 residues. The germline CDR1 and CDR2 sequences are SGHDT and YYEEEE. The CDR3: CASSSTLRGYEQYF. CDR3 nucleotide sequence: TGTGCCAGCAGCTCGACCCTGCGAGGATACGAGCAGTACTTC.

This chain links TRBV9 with TRBJ2-1, with D possibly matching TRBD2 (7 bases). V was clipped by 0 bases and J by 6 bases, with 13 bases between them. The germline CDR1 and CDR2 sequences are SGDLS and YYNGEE. The CDR3 is made up of 15 amino acids. The DNA for the CDR3 is TGTGCCAGCAGCGTAGAGACTAGGGGGGGCAATGAGCAGTTCTTC. It codes for CASSVETRGGNEQFF. Variable domain in full (rest from reference TRBV9 and TRBJ2-1): DSGVTQTPKHLITATGQRVTLRCSPRSGDLSVYWYQQSLDQGLQFLIQYYNGEERAKGNILERFSAQQFPDLHSELNLSSLELGDSALYFCASSVETRGGNEQFFGPGTRLTVL.

The chain links TRBV7-2 to TRBJ1-4; 8 nucleotides match TRBD1. After removal of 4 bases from V and 8 bases from J, the junction contained 6 bases not matched to a gene. Germline V CDR1 and CDR2: SGHTA, FQGNSA. The CDR3 totals 14 residues. CDR3 in DNA: TGTGCCAGCAGCTGGGGACAGGAAGGCGAAAAACTGTTTTTT. It translates to CASSWGQEGEKLFF.

This sequence joins TRBV7-9 and TRBJ2-3, with 12 bases that match TRBD2. V lost 5 bases and J lost 3; bases outside the gene matches: 9. Germline loops: CDR1 SEHNR, CDR2 FQNEAQ (reference sequence). The CDR3 spans 17 residues. The CDR3 protein is CASSPPPTSGSTDTQYF. CDR3 DNA: TGTGCCAGCAGCCCGCCCCCGACTAGCGGGAGTACAGATACGCAGTATTTT.

The V and J genes are TRBV6-5 and TRBJ2-7; weak D call: TRBD1 (5 bases). Germline V CDR1 and CDR2: MNHEY, SVGAGI. Trimming stripped 8 bases from V and 2 bases from J, with 10 bases between. The CDR3 totals 12 residues. In nucleotides, the CDR3 is TGTGCCAGCTCCAGGGTCCCCTACGAGCAGTACTTC. Its translation is CASSRVPYEQYF.

This clone appeared a single time. One end of the junction is discordant with germline, which a read error may explain. This chain links TRBV7-7 with TRBJ2-3; a weak D match, TRBD2 (5 bases). This CDR3 spans 14 amino acids. CDR1 and CDR2 from the germline V gene are SSHAT and FNYEAQ (reference sequence). The DNA for the CDR3 is TGTGCTAGCAGCAAAACGGGGTTGGCAGATACGCAGTATTTT. Translation gives CASSKTGLADTQYF.

Notes on this clone: The sample holds other DNA sequences that translate to the same CDR3. The genes are TRBV6-5 and TRBJ1-5; weak D call: TRBD1 (6 bases). Germline V lookup: CDR1 MNHEY, CDR2 SVGAGI. V lost 2 bases, J lost 0 bases, and 8 bases lay in between. This CDR3 has 15 residues. CDR3 residues: CASSYGQYSNQPQHF. In DNA, the CDR3 is TGTGCCAGCAGTTACGGACAGTATAGCAATCAGCCCCAGCATTTT.

The chain recombines TRBV7-3 with TRBJ2-1; D is perhaps TRBD2 (6 bases). This CDR3 has 13 residues. CDR1 and CDR2 (germline): SGHTA, FQGTGA. Trimming pared 6 bases from V and 6 bases from J, leaving 12 bases between. The CDR3 is CASSIGRGNEQFF. In DNA form, the CDR3 reads TGTGCCAGCAGTATAGGGCGGGGCAATGAGCAGTTCTTC.

The V and J genes are TRBV7-2 and TRBJ2-1; 8 nucleotides line up with TRBD2. The ends lost 4 bases at V and 3 bases at J; junction bases unmatched: 5. CDR1 and CDR2 (germline): SGHTA, FQGNSA. The CDR3 is 15 amino acids. CDR3 in DNA: TGTGCCAGCAGCTCCAGTAGCGGGAACTACAATGAGCAGTTCTTC. It is translated as CASSSSSGNYNEQFF.

The chain combines TRBV4-1 with TRBJ2-1; D remains unclear. CDR3 length: 14 residues. Trimming left V 4 bases short and J 1 base short, with 8 bases between. Germline loops: CDR1 MGHRA, CDR2 YSYEKL. The CDR3 sequence is CASSRAQSYNEQFF. The CDR3 coding sequence is TGCGCCAGCAGCCGAGCGCAATCCTACAATGAGCAGTTCTTC.

The chain joins TRBV11-2 to TRBJ2-5; TRBD1 matches 7 bases. Germline CDR1 and CDR2: SGHAT and FQNNGV. The CDR3 totals 15 residues. The J segment lost 5 bases and the V segment lost 2 bases, leaving 8 bases of the junction unmatched. CDR3 nucleotides: TGTGCCAGCAGCTTAACGACAGGGAAGGAGGAGACCCAGTACTTC. Translated, it gives CASSLTTGKEETQYF.

This chain connects TRBV7-3 to TRBJ2-7; possibly TRBD2 for D (7 bases). Trimming cost V 0 bases and J 0 bases, with 12 bases left between them. Germline CDR1 is SGHTA and CDR2 is FQGTGA. This CDR3 spans 16 amino acids. Written as DNA, the CDR3 is TGTGCCAGCAGCTTAACAGGTGGGGGGGCCTCCTACGAGCAGTACTTC. It yields the protein CASSLTGGGASYEQYF.

In DNA form, the CDR3 reads TGTGCCAGCAGTGTGGACAGTGGGTCCTACAATGAGCAGTTCTTC. This codes for CASSVDSGSYNEQFF. The V gene is TRBV6-1, the J gene TRBJ2-1, with D tentatively TRBD1 (6 bases). Germline V gene sequence: CDR1 MNHNS, CDR2 SASEGT. The V end was cut by 4 bases, the J end by 1 base, with 11 bases between. This CDR3 has 15 amino acids.